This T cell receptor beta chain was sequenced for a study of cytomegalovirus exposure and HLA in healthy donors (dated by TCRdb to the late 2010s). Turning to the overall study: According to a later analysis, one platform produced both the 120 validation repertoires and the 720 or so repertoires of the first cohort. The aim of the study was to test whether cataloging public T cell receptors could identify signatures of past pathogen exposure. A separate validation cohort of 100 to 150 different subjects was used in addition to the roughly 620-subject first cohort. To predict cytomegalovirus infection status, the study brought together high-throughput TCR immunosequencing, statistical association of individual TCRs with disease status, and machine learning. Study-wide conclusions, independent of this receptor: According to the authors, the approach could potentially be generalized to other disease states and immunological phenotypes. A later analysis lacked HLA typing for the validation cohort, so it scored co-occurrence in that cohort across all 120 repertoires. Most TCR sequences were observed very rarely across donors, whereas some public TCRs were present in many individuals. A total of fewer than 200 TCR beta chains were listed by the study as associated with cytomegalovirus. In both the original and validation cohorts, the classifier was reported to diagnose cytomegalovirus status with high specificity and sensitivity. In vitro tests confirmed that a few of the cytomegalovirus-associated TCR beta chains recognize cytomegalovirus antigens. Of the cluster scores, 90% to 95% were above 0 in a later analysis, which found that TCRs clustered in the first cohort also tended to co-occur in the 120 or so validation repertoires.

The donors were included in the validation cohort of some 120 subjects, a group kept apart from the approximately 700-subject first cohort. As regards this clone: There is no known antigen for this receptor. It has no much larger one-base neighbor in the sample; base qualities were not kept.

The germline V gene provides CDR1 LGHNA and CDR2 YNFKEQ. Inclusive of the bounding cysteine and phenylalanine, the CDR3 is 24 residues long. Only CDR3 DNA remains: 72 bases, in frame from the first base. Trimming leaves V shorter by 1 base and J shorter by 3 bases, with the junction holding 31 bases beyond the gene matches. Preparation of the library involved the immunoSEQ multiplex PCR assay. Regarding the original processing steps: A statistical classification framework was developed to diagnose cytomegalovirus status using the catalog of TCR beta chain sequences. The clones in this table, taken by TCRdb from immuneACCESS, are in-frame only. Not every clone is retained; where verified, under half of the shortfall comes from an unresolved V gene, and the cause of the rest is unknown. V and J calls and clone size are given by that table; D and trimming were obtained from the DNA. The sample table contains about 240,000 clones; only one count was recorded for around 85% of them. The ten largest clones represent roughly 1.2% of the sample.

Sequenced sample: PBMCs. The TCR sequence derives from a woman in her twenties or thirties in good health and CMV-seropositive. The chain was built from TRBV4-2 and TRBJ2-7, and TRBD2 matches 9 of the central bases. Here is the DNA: TGTGCCAGCAGCCAAGGGGGATTGGTGGGACCTGGTCCAAGGGCTAGCGGGATGGGCTACGAGCAGTACTTC. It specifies CASSQGGLVGPGPRASGMGYEQYF.